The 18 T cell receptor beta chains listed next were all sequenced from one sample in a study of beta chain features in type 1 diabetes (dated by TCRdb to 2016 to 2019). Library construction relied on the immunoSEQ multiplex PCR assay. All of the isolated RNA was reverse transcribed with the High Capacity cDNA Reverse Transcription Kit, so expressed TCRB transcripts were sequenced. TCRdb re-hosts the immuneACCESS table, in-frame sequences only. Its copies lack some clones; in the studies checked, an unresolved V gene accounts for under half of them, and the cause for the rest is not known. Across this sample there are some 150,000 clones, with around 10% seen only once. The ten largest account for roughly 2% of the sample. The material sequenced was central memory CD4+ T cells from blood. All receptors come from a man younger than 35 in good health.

The CDR3 coding sequence is TGTGCCAGCAGCCCTGGGCCGGGGGGCACAGATACGCAGTATTTT. It translates to CASSPGPGGTDTQYF. This chain uses TRBV7-2 with TRBJ2-3; perhaps TRBD2 as D (6 bases). The V gene's germline CDR1 is SGHTA and CDR2 FQGNSA. Trimming pared 5 bases from V and 1 base from J, leaving 13 bases between. This CDR3 contains 15 residues.

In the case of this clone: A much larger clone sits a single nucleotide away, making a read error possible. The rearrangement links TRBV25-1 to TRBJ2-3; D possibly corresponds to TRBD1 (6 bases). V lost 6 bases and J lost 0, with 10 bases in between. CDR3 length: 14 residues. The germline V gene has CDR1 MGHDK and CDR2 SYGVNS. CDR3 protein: CASRLTGSTDTQYF. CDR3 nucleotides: TGTGCCAGCAGGCTCACAGGGAGCACAGATACGCAGTATTTT.

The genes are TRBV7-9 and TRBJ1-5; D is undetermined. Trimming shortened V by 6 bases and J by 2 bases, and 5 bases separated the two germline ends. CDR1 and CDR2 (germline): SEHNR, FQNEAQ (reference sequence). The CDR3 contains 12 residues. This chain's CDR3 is CASRRGNQPQHF. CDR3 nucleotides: TGTGCCAGCAGGAGGGGCAATCAGCCCCAGCATTTT.

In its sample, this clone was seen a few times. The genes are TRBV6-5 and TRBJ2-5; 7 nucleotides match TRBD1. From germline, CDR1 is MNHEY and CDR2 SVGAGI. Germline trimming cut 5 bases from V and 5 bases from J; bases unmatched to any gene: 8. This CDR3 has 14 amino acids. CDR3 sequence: CASSGNRGLETQYF. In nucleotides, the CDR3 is TGTGCCAGCAGTGGAAACAGGGGTCTGGAGACCCAGTACTTC.

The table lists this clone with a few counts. The CDR3 loop reads CASRFAGLMREQFF. The CDR3 DNA follows: TGTGCCAGCAGGTTTGCGGGTTTGATGCGTGAGCAGTTCTTC. This chain uses TRBV25-1 with TRBJ2-1; tentative D call: TRBD2 (5 bases). Trimming took off 6 bases at V and 9 bases at J, with 18 bases between the two ends. The CDR3 extends over 14 amino acids. Germline CDR1 reads MGHDK; CDR2 reads SYGVNS.

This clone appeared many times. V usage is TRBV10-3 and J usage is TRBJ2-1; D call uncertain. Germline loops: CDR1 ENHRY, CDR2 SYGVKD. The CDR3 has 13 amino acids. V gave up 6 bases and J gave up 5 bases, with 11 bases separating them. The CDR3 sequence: CAIRNGDHNEQFF. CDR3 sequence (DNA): TGTGCCATCAGGAACGGTGATCACAATGAGCAGTTCTTC.

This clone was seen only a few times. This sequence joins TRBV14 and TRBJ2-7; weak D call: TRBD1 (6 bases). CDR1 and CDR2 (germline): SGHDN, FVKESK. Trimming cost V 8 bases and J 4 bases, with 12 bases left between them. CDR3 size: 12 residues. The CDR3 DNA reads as TGTGCCAGCGAGAGGGGACAATACGAGCAGTACTTC. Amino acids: CASERGQYEQYF.

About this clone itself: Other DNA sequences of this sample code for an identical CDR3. The CDR3 is CASSSGQTYNEQFF. The CDR3 DNA follows: TGCGCCAGCAGTTCGGGACAGACATACAATGAGCAGTTCTTC. The chain recombines TRBV5-1 with TRBJ2-1; 7 nucleotides agree with TRBD1. The CDR3 contains 14 residues. The V gene's germline CDR1 is SGHRS and CDR2 YFSETQ. Trimming cost V 5 bases and J 4 bases; bases outside gene matches: 6.

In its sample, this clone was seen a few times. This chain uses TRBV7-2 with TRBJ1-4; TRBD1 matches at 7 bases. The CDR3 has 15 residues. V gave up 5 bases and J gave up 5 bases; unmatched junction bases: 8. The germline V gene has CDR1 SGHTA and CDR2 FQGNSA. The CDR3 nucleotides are TGTGCCAGCAGCGCAAGGGGGCCCCCCAATGAAAAACTGTTTTTT. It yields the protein CASSARGPPNEKLFF.

The CDR3 nucleotides read TGTGCCAGCAGCGTAGTTGTGGGGCAAGGTGAAGCTTTCTTT. Translation gives CASSVVVGQGEAFF. The rearrangement joins TRBV9 to TRBJ1-1; D is possibly TRBD1 (5 bases). Germline CDR1 reads SGDLS; CDR2 reads YYNGEE. CDR3 length: 14 residues. V lost 0 bases, J lost 7 bases, and 13 bases lay in between.

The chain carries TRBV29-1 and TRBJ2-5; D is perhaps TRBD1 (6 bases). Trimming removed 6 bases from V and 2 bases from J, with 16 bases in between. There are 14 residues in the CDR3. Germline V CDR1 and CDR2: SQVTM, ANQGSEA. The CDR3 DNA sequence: TGCAGCGTGGGGGCCGGACGGAGACAAGAGACCCAGTACTTC. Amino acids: CSVGAGRRQETQYF.

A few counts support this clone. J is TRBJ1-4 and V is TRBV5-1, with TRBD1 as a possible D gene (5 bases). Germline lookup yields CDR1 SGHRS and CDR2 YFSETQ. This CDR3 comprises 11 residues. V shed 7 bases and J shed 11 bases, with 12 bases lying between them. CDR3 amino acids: CASRQTDKLFF. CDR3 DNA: TGCGCCAGCCGACAGACAGACAAACTGTTTTTT.

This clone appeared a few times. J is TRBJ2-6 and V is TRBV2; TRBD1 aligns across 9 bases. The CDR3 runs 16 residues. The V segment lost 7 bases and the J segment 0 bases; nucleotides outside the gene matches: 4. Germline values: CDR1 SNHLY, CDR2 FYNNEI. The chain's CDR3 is CASTGQGTSGANVLTF. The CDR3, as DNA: TGTGCCAGCACCGGACAGGGGACCTCTGGGGCCAACGTCCTGACTTTC.

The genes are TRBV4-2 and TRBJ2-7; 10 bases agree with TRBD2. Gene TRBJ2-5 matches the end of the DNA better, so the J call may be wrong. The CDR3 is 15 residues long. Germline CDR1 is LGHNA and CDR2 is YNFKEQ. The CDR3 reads CASSPSGGLQETQYF. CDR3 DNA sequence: TGTGCCAGCAGCCCTAGCGGGGGCCTCCAAGAGACCCAGTACTTC.

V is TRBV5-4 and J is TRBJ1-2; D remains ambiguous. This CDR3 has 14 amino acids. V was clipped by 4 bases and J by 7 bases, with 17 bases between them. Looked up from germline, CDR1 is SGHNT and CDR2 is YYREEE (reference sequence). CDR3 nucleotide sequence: TGTGCCAGCAGCACCGAGACCTCGTTCGGTGGCTACACCTTC. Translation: CASSTETSFGGYTF. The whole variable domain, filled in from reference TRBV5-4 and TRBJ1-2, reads ETGVTQSPTHLIKTRGQQVTLRCSSQSGHNTVSWYQQALGQGPQFIFQYYREEENGRGNFPPRFSGLQFPNYSSELNVNALELDDSALYLCASSTETSFGGYTFGSGTRLTVV.

CDR3 residues: CASSLPPGESYNEQFF. CDR3 DNA: TGTGCCAGCAGCTTGCCCCCCGGCGAGTCCTACAATGAGCAGTTCTTC. The rearrangement uses TRBV5-4 and TRBJ2-1; D gene ambiguous. CDR3 length: 16 amino acids. In germline, CDR1 is SGHNT, CDR2 YYREEE (reference sequence). Trimming shortened V by 1 base and J by 1 base, and 12 bases separated the two germline ends.

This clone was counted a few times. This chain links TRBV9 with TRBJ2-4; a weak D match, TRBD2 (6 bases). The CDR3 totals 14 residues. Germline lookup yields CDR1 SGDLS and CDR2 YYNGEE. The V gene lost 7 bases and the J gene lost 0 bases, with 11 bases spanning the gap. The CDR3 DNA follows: TGTGCCAGCGCGCGGGACGTAGCCAAAAACATTCAGTACTTC. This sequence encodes CASARDVAKNIQYF.

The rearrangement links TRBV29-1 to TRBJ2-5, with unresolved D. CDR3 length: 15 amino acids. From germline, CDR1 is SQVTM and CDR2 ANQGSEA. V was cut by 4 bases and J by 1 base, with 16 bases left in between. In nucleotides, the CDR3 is TGCAGCGTTGGGGAATCGACCTACGTCCAAGAGACCCAGTACTTC. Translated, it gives CSVGESTYVQETQYF.